The clone carrying this T cell receptor beta chain was picked up a small number of times. This same CDR3 is encoded by further DNA sequences in the sample. Produced via immunoSEQ multiplex PCR; TCRdb's table is partial and in-frame only. The table shows more than 75,000 clones, with 82% occurring only once. Time point meaning: baseline pretreatment blood. Treatment given: 15 Gy SBRT to primary tumor, nephrectomy 4 weeks later. This renal cell carcinoma was of the clear cell type. This specimen belongs to a study of radiation and T cells in renal cell carcinoma. At the level of the study: Nephrectomy followed 15 Gy stereotactic body radiation by 4 weeks.

This CDR3 contains 13 residues. Germline loops: CDR1 SGDLS, CDR2 YYNGEE. V shed 2 bases and J shed 1 base, with 5 bases lying between them. Sequences were derived from blood, sampled from a patient whose treatment included radiotherapy and nephrectomy. This sequence joins TRBV9 and TRBJ2-3; D unresolved. The clonotype originates from a man in his 60s with renal cell carcinoma. The CDR3 loop is CASSVSRTDTQYF. For the CDR3, the DNA is TGTGCCAGCAGCGTGAGCCGCACAGATACGCAGTATTTT. Drawing the rest from reference TRBV9 and TRBJ2-3, the complete variable domain is DSGVTQTPKHLITATGQRVTLRCSPRSGDLSVYWYQQSLDQGLQFLIQYYNGEERAKGNILERFSAQQFPDLHSELNLSSLELGDSALYFCASSVSRTDTQYFGPGTRLTVL.